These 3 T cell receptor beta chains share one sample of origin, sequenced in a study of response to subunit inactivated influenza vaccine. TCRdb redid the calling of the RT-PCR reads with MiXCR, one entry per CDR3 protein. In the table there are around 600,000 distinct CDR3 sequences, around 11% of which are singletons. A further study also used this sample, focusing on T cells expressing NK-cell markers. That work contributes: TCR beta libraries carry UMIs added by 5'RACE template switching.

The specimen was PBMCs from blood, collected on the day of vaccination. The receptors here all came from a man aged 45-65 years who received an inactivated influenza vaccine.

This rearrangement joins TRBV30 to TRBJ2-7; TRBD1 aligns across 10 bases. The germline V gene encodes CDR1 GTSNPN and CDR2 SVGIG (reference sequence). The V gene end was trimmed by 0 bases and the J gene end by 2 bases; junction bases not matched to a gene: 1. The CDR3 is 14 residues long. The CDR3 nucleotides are TGTGCCTGGAGTGTGGGGACAGGGGCCTACGAGCAGTACTTC. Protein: CAWSVGTGAYEQYF.

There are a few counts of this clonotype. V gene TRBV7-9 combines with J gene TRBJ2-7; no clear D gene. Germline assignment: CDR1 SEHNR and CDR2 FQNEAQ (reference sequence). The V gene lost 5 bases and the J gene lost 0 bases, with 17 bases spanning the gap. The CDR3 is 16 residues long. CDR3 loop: CASSLAAGDISYEQYF. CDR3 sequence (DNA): TGTGCCAGCAGCCTCGCCGCCGGTGACATCTCCTACGAGCAGTACTTC.

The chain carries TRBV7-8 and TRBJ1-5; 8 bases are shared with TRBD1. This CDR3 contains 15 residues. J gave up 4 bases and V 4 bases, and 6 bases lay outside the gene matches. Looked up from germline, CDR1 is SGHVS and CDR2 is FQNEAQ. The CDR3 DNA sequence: TGTGCCAGCAGCTGGGACAGGACACCGAATCAGCCCCAGCATTTT. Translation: CASSWDRTPNQPQHF.